The 26 T cell receptor beta chains below come from one sample, sequenced in a study of neurological immune-mediated disorders. TCRdb used MiXCR to reprocess the 5' RACE reads, holding one entry per CDR3 protein. The table has approximately 21,000 distinct CDR3 sequences, approximately 5.9% seen once. The material sequenced was CD8+ T cells from blood. The receptor source for this set is a man younger than 30 in good health.

This clonotype was seen a handful of times. This chain's CDR3 is CSARAGTTDTQYF. CDR3 in DNA: TGCAGTGCTAGAGCGGGCACGACAGATACGCAGTATTTT. V gene TRBV20-1 combines with J gene TRBJ2-3; D gene unclear. The V gene lost 1 base and the J gene lost 3 bases, with 8 bases spanning the gap. The length of the CDR3 is 13 residues. Germline V gene lookup returns CDR1 DFQATT and CDR2 SNEGSKA (reference sequence).

This clonotype has at least ten counts. V is TRBV10-2 and J is TRBJ1-2; D might be TRBD1 (6 bases). In germline, CDR1 is WSHSY, CDR2 SAAADI. V gave up 1 base and J gave up 6 bases, with 15 bases separating them. CDR3 size: 15 residues. Here the CDR3 reads CASSEFKGVSDGYTF. In DNA, the CDR3 is TGCGCCAGCAGTGAGTTTAAGGGGGTGTCGGATGGCTACACCTTC.

This clonotype appeared many times. The V and J genes are TRBV4-1 and TRBJ1-1; 10 nucleotides line up with TRBD1. CDR3 length equals 17 residues. Germline lookup yields CDR1 MGHRA and CDR2 YSYEKL. The V segment lost 4 bases and the J segment 1 base; nucleotides outside the gene matches: 9. The CDR3 loop is CASSLSPTGGWNTEAFF. CDR3 nucleotides: TGCGCCAGCAGCCTAAGCCCGACAGGGGGCTGGAACACTGAAGCTTTCTTT.

This clonotype has ten or more counts. This chain uses TRBV3-1 with TRBJ2-2; D unresolved. The germline V gene encodes CDR1 LGHDT and CDR2 YNNKEL (reference sequence). The CDR3 is 17 residues long. With 4 bases removed from V and 0 bases from J, the gap between germline ends came to 15 bases. This chain's CDR3 is CASSRPRRTTNTGELFF. In DNA, the CDR3 is TGTGCCAGCAGCCGCCCCCGTCGGACCACGAACACCGGGGAGCTGTTTTTT. The full variable domain, rest sourced from reference TRBV3-1 and TRBJ2-2, is DTAVSQTPKYLVTQMGNDKSIKCEQNLGHDTMYWYKQDSKKFLKIMFSYNNKELIINETVPNRFSPKSPDKAHLNLHINSLELGDSAVYFCASSRPRRTTNTGELFFGEGSRLTVL.

This clonotype was counted a few times. This chain uses TRBV20-1 with TRBJ1-2; D uncertain. Germline CDR1 is DFQATT and CDR2 is SNEGSKA (reference sequence). The CDR3 is 11 amino acids. V lost 5 bases and J 7 bases, leaving 11 bases between the germline ends. DNA for the CDR3: TGCAGTGCTCCCCGCGGGCTTGGCTACACCTTC. The encoded protein is CSAPRGLGYTF.

Ten or more counts support this clonotype. This chain links TRBV12-3 or TRBV12-4 with TRBJ2-3; D may be TRBD1 (5 bases). The CDR3 runs to 16 residues. The germline V and J ends were trimmed by 7 bases and 0 bases, with 17 bases remaining between them. CDR3 sequence (DNA): TGTGCCAGCACTCCTTCGCACAGGTCTAGCACAGATACGCAGTATTTT. It codes for CASTPSHRSSTDTQYF.

This clonotype was detected many times. The chain couples TRBV5-5 to TRBJ1-3, with 9 bases aligning to TRBD1. Germline assignment: CDR1 SGHKS and CDR2 YYEKEE (reference sequence). The junction had 9 bases not matched to a gene; V was cut back by 4 bases and J by 4 bases. CDR3 length: 16 residues. The CDR3: CASSSSGTGTGNTIYF. CDR3 nucleotide sequence: TGTGCCAGCAGCAGCTCCGGGACAGGGACAGGAAACACCATATATTTT.

This chain links TRBV7-2 with TRBJ2-1; D is uncertain. V was trimmed by 2 bases and J by 0 bases, leaving 8 bases between them. CDR3 length: 15 residues. Germline CDR1 is SGHTA and CDR2 is FQGNSA. CDR3 nucleotide sequence: TGTGCCAGCAGCTTACTGGCGAGCTCCTACAATGAGCAGTTCTTC. Its translation: CASSLLASSYNEQFF. The full variable domain, in which reference TRBV7-2 and TRBJ2-1 provide the parts outside the CDR3, is GAGVSQSPSNKVTEKGKDVELRCDPISGHTALYWYRQSLGQGLEFLIYFQGNSAPDKSGLPSDRFSAERTGGSVSTLTIQRTQQEDSAVYLCASSLLASSYNEQFFGPGTRLTVL.

As DNA, the CDR3 is TGTGCCAGCAGTGAGGCTGAGAACACTGAAGCTTTCTTT. Its protein is CASSEAENTEAFF. This chain connects TRBV6-4 to TRBJ1-1, with D unclear. Per the germline V gene, CDR1 is MRHNA and CDR2 is SNTAGT. V lost 3 bases, J lost 1 base, and 6 bases lay in between. This CDR3 spans 13 amino acids.

This clonotype came up many times. The gene calls are TRBV11-2 and TRBJ2-5; D uncertain. The V and J ends lost 1 base and 7 bases respectively, with 13 bases between them. CDR3 length equals 14 residues. Germline V CDR1 and CDR2: SGHAT, FQNNGV. CDR3 sequence: CASSLGTQIGTQYF. DNA for the CDR3: TGTGCCAGCAGCTTAGGCACACAAATAGGGACCCAGTACTTC.

In its sample, this clonotype was seen a few times. A much larger clone differs from this one at a single base, so this may be a read error. The chain recombines TRBV7-9 with TRBJ2-5; D gene unclear. The CDR3 is 17 residues long. Trimming took 5 bases from V and 1 from J, leaving 20 bases between them. Germline values: CDR1 SEHNR, CDR2 FQNEAQ (reference sequence). The CDR3: CASSPGSVAALQETQYF. The CDR3 DNA follows: TGTGCCAGCAGCCCCGGCAGTGTGGCAGCGCTCCAAGAGACCCAGTACTTC.

In this sample, this clonotype turned up many times. This chain connects TRBV7-9 to TRBJ1-4; 7 bases match TRBD1. CDR3 length: 14 amino acids. Germline trimming cut 4 bases from V and 5 bases from J; bases unmatched to any gene: 4. Germline loops: CDR1 SEHNR, CDR2 FQNEAQ (reference sequence). This CDR3 is CASSSGTVNEKLFF. The CDR3 DNA reads as TGTGCCAGCAGCTCCGGGACAGTCAATGAAAAACTGTTTTTT.

The rearrangement joins TRBV5-1 to TRBJ1-2; D is perhaps TRBD1 (5 bases). Germline V CDR1 and CDR2: SGHRS, YFSETQ. V lost 4 bases to trimming and J lost 6 bases, with 19 bases between them. There are 15 residues in the CDR3. CDR3: CASSDCTARDDGYTF. The CDR3 DNA reads as TGCGCCAGCAGCGATTGTACGGCCAGGGACGATGGCTACACCTTC.

This clonotype was seen ten or more times. The V call is TRBV7-2, the J call TRBJ1-2, with D perhaps matching TRBD1 (5 bases). CDR1 is SGHTA, CDR2 FQGNSA, per germline. There are 16 residues in the CDR3. The germline V and J ends were trimmed by 0 bases and 0 bases, with 11 bases remaining between them. The CDR3 loop is CASSLAGTAPNYGYTF. CDR3 nucleotides: TGTGCCAGCAGCTTAGCTGGGACCGCCCCTAACTATGGCTACACCTTC. Combining the CDR3 with reference TRBV7-2 and TRBJ1-2 gives the whole variable domain GAGVSQSPSNKVTEKGKDVELRCDPISGHTALYWYRQSLGQGLEFLIYFQGNSAPDKSGLPSDRFSAERTGGSVSTLTIQRTQQEDSAVYLCASSLAGTAPNYGYTFGSGTRLTVV.

The table lists this clonotype with many counts. The CDR3 region is CAWSEGSHSNQPQHF. The DNA for the CDR3 is TGTGCCTGGAGTGAGGGCAGCCATAGCAATCAGCCCCAGCATTTT. The rearrangement joins TRBV30 to TRBJ1-5; no definite D call. The CDR3 is made up of 15 amino acids. The V gene's germline CDR1 is GTSNPN and CDR2 SVGIG (reference sequence). Deletions cut 1 base from V and 0 bases from J, with 10 bases between. Drawing the rest from reference TRBV30 and TRBJ1-5, the complete variable domain is SQTIHQWPATLVQPVGSPLSLECTVEGTSNPNLYWYRQAAGRGLQLLFYSVGIGQISSEVPQNLSASRPQDRQFILSSKKLLLSDSGFYLCAWSEGSHSNQPQHFGDGTRLSIL.

This clonotype was seen at least ten times. V gene TRBV27 combines with J gene TRBJ2-7; D gene ambiguous. CDR3 length equals 13 residues. Germline V CDR1 and CDR2: MNHEY, SMNVEV (reference sequence). Trimming pared 5 bases from V and 2 bases from J, leaving 10 bases between. The CDR3 reads CASSPSGPYEQYF. The CDR3 region has the DNA TGTGCCAGCAGTCCATCGGGTCCCTACGAGCAGTACTTC.

There are many counts of this clonotype. This chain joins TRBV5-1 and TRBJ1-1, with a possible D match to TRBD1 (5 bases). Germline V gene data show CDR1 as SGHRS and CDR2 as YFSETQ. The CDR3 consists of 13 residues. V dropped 3 bases and J dropped 6 bases, with 12 bases sitting between them. The CDR3 sequence is CASSSWGSPEAFF. The CDR3 DNA reads as TGCGCCAGCAGCTCCTGGGGGAGTCCTGAAGCTTTCTTT.

V gene TRBV19 combines with J gene TRBJ2-6; the D gene is possibly TRBD2 (6 bases). Trimming took off 6 bases at V and 3 bases at J, with 18 bases between the two ends. The CDR3 runs 17 residues. Germline CDR1 and CDR2: LNHDA and SQIVND (reference sequence). CDR3 sequence reads: CASRGRETKGGANVLTF. The CDR3 DNA reads as TGTGCCAGTAGGGGACGGGAGACTAAAGGTGGGGCCAACGTCCTGACTTTC.

This clonotype was counted many times. The chain joins TRBV12-3 or TRBV12-4 to TRBJ2-7; TRBD1 matches at 8 bases. With V trimmed by 6 bases and J by 0 bases, 13 bases remained unmatched. CDR3 length: 17 amino acids. In nucleotides, the CDR3 is TGTGCCAGCAGCCTCCCCCTCGGACAGGGCCCCTCCTACGAGCAGTACTTC. It encodes CASSLPLGQGPSYEQYF.

This clonotype was observed many times. CDR3 region: CASSLEANTEAFF. The CDR3 coding sequence is TGTGCCAGCAGTTTGGAGGCGAACACTGAAGCTTTCTTT. The V call is TRBV27, the J call TRBJ1-1; D ambiguous. The CDR3 sequence is 13 residues long. Trimming removed 3 bases from V and 1 base from J, with 6 bases in between. Germline V gives CDR1 MNHEY, CDR2 SMNVEV (reference sequence).

This clonotype was observed many times. The genes are TRBV29-1 and TRBJ1-6; D remains unclear. The CDR3 is 13 amino acids. V lost 7 bases and J lost 6, with 13 bases in between. Germline CDR1 SQVTM, CDR2 ANQGSEA. The CDR3 here is CSAQAEINSPLHF. The CDR3 DNA reads as TGCAGCGCCCAGGCGGAAATTAATTCACCCCTCCACTTT.

The CDR3: CARGVRHEQYF. Written as DNA, the CDR3 is TGTGCCCGAGGGGTCAGACACGAGCAGTACTTC. The chain links TRBV12-3 or TRBV12-4 to TRBJ2-7, with D perhaps given as TRBD1 or TRBD2 (5 bases each). V lost 11 bases, J lost 5 bases, and 13 bases lay in between. CDR3 size: 11 residues.

This clonotype was counted many times. The chain has TRBV27 and TRBJ2-5, with 9 bases lining up with TRBD1. Per the germline V gene, CDR1 is MNHEY and CDR2 is SMNVEV (reference sequence). J gave up 3 bases and V 3 bases, and 26 bases lay outside the gene matches. The CDR3 runs to 22 residues. CDR3: CASSFSGVPTGGASAEEETQYF. CDR3 nucleotides: TGTGCCAGCAGTTTTTCCGGAGTTCCGACAGGGGGGGCCAGCGCCGAGGAAGAGACCCAGTACTTC.

This clonotype was recorded many times. The CDR3 DNA sequence: TGTGCCAGCAGTCGGGACAGGGCCCCTCTTGATGAGCAGTTCTTC. Translated: CASSRDRAPLDEQFF. The chain recombines TRBV12-3 or TRBV12-4 with TRBJ2-1, with 9 positions matching TRBD1. The ends lost 5 bases at V and 8 bases at J; junction bases unmatched: 10. This CDR3 comprises 15 residues.

This clonotype was seen many times. The chain links TRBV6-5 to TRBJ1-1; TRBD1 matches 9 bases. There are 13 residues in the CDR3. J lost 5 bases, V lost 6 bases, and 4 bases had no gene match. Looked up from germline, CDR1 is MNHEY and CDR2 is SVGAGI. The CDR3 nucleotides read TGTGCCAGCAGCCATGGACAGGGGACTGAAGCTTTCTTT. The encoded protein is CASSHGQGTEAFF.

This clonotype has ten or more counts. This clone may be a read error of a much larger clone one base away. The chain has TRBV27 and TRBJ2-1, with TRBD1 identical over 8 bases. This CDR3 comprises 13 residues. The germline CDR1 and CDR2 sequences are MNHEY and SMNVEV (reference sequence). CDR3 sequence: CVSQDRARNEQFF. As DNA, the CDR3 is TGTGTCAGCCAGGACAGGGCTCGGAATGAGCAGTTCTTC.